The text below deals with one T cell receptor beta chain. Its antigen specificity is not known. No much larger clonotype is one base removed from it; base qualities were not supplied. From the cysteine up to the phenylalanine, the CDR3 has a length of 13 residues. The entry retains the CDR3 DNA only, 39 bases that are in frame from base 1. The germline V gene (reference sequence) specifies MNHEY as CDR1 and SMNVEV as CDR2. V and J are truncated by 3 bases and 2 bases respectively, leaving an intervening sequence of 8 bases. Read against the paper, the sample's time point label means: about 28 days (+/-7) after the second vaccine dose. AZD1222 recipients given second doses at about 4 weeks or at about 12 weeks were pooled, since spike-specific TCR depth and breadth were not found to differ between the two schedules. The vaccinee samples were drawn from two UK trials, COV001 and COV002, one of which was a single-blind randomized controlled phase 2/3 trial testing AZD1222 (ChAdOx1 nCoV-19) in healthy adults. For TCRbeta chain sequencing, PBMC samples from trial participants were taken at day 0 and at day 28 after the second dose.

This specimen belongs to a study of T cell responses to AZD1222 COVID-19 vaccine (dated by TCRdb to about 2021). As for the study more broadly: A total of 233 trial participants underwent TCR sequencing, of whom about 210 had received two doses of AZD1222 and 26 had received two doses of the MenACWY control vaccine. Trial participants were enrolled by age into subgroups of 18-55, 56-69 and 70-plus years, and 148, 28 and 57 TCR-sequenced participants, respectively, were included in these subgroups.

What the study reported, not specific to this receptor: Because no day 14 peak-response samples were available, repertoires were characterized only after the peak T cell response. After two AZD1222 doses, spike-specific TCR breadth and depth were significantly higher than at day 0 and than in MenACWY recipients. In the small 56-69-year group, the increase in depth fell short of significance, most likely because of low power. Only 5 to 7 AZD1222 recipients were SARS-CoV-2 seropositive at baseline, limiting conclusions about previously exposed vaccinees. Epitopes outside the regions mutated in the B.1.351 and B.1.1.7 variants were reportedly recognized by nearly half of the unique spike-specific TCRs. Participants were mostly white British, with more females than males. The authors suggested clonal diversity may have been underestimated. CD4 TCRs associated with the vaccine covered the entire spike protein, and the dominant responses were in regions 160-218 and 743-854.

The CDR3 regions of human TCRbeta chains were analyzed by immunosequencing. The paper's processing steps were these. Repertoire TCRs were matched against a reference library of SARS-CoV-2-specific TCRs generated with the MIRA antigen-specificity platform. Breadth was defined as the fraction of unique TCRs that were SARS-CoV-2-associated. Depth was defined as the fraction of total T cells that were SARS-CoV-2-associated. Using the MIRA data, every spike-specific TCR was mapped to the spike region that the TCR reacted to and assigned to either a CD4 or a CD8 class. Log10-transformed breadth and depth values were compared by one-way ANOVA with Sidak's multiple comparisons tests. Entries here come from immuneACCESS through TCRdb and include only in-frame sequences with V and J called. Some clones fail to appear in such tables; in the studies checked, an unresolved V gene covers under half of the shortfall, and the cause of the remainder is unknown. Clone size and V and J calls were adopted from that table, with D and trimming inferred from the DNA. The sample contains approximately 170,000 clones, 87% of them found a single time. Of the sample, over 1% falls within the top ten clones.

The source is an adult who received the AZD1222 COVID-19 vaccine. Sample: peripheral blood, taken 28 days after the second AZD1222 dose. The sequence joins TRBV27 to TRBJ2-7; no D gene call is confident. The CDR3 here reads CASSFGQAYEQYF. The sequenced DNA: TGTGCCAGCAGTTTTGGCCAGGCCTACGAGCAGTACTTC.